The clone carrying this T cell receptor beta chain was counted ten times or more. This sample is drawn from a study of T cells in Graves' hyperthyroidism and ophthalmopathy. Hyperthyroidism, newly diagnosed and lasting under 2 months, affected patients aged 18 to 65. PBMCs were obtained from under 13 ml fresh peripheral blood. The CDR3 regions of TCR beta were amplified from RNA transcripts. First-round RT-PCR with HTBI primers amplified the TCR CDR3 region. MiXCR, applied by TCRdb to the multiplex PCR reads, yields one record per CDR3 protein. In the table there are 700,000 or so distinct CDR3 sequences, about a sixth of which are singletons. This sequence originates from a man aged 18-30 years with Graves' hyperthyroidism. Sample: blood.

The CDR3 DNA reads as TGTGCCAGCAGTCATGGTCAGGGCCCCTACGAGCAGTACTTC. Translation gives CASSHGQGPYEQYF. The rearrangement joins TRBV28 to TRBJ2-7; weak D call: TRBD1 (5 bases). V gave up 5 bases and J gave up 2 bases, with 13 bases separating them. Per the germline V gene, CDR1 is MDHEN and CDR2 is SYDVKM. This CDR3 is 14 amino acids long.